The 16 T cell receptor beta chains below were found in one sample sequenced in a study of vaccination effects on CD4 cells after COVID-19. Upon completion of roughly ten days in culture, CD4+ T cells were isolated. The cohort was immunized with two doses of either the BNT162b2 or mRNA-1273 vaccine. Their target antigens are unknown. Assay used: immunoSEQ multiplex PCR; TCRdb lists only in-frame clones, some missing. Of 50,000 to 60,000 clones listed, approximately 72% are singletons. The sequencing here drew on CD4+ T cells from PBMCs cultured without peptide, taken after COVID-19 vaccination. The source of these receptors is a human donor who received a COVID-19 vaccine.

This clone was seen more than once but under ten times. This rearrangement joins TRBV7-2 to TRBJ1-4; 10 bases fit TRBD1. Germline assignment: CDR1 SGHTA and CDR2 FQGNSA. After removal of 4 bases from V and 7 bases from J, the junction contained 3 bases not matched to a gene. CDR3 length: 14 residues. Here the CDR3 reads CASSSGTGAEKLFF. Written as DNA, the CDR3 is TGTGCCAGCAGCTCCGGGACAGGGGCTGAAAAACTGTTTTTT. Drawing the rest from reference TRBV7-2 and TRBJ1-4, the complete variable domain is GAGVSQSPSNKVTEKGKDVELRCDPISGHTALYWYRQSLGQGLEFLIYFQGNSAPDKSGLPSDRFSAERTGGSVSTLTIQRTQQEDSAVYLCASSSGTGAEKLFFGSGTQLSVL.

V usage is TRBV6-2 or TRBV6-3 and J usage is TRBJ2-3; maybe TRBD1 (5 bases). From germline, CDR1 is MNHEY and CDR2 SVGEGT. The length of the CDR3 is 14 residues. Trimming took 5 bases from V and 6 from J, leaving 15 bases between them. CDR3 sequence reads: CASSLRRHRDTQYF. As DNA, the CDR3 is TGTGCCAGCAGTCTCCGGCGTCACAGGGATACGCAGTATTTT.

This chain connects TRBV15 to TRBJ2-3; D uncertain. Trimming pared 0 bases from V and 0 bases from J, leaving 7 bases between. Germline V CDR1 and CDR2: LNHNV, YYDKDF (reference sequence). The CDR3 totals 15 residues. Here the CDR3 DNA reads TGTGCCACCAGCAGAGAGCAGCTAAGCACAGATACGCAGTATTTT. It codes for CATSREQLSTDTQYF.

This clone has only a few counts. This chain uses TRBV28 with TRBJ2-1; D remains ambiguous. The CDR3 totals 15 residues. Per germline, CDR1 MDHEN and CDR2 SYDVKM. The V end was cut by 3 bases, the J end by 0 bases, with 9 bases between. CDR3 DNA sequence: TGTGCCAGCAGTTTTCAGACCAGCTCCTACAATGAGCAGTTCTTC. This sequence encodes CASSFQTSSYNEQFF.

This clone appeared a single time. The chain links TRBV27 to TRBJ1-2, with a tentative D call TRBD1 (6 bases). Trimming shortened V by 5 bases and J by 0 bases, and 10 bases separated the two germline ends. This CDR3 comprises 14 residues. CDR1 and CDR2 from the germline V gene are MNHEY and SMNVEV (reference sequence). The CDR3 spells CASSPRTANYGYTF. The CDR3 DNA reads TGTGCCAGCAGTCCAAGGACAGCTAACTATGGCTACACCTTC.

This clone was counted between two and nine times. The chain joins TRBV27 to TRBJ1-5; D perhaps matches TRBD1 (5 bases). The CDR3 covers 16 residues. V lost 6 bases, J lost 1 base, and 16 bases lay in between. Germline CDR1 MNHEY, CDR2 SMNVEV (reference sequence). The CDR3 protein is CASRLEGLRSNQPQHF. As DNA, the CDR3 is TGTGCCAGCAGGCTCGAGGGGCTCAGGAGCAATCAGCCCCAGCATTTT.

V is TRBV19 and J is TRBJ1-1; D is unresolved. Between the trimmed V and J ends, which lost 5 bases and 4 bases, there was a span of 8 bases. This CDR3 comprises 12 residues. CDR1 LNHDA and CDR2 SQIVND come from the germline V gene (reference sequence). DNA for the CDR3: TGTGCCAGTAGTCTTCTGGGCACTGAAGCTTTCTTT. Its protein product is CASSLLGTEAFF. The full variable domain, completed using reference TRBV19 and TRBJ1-1, is DGGITQSPKYLFRKEGQNVTLSCEQNLNHDAMYWYRQDPGQGLRLIYYSQIVNDFQKGDIAEGYSVSREKKESFPLTVTSAQKNPTAFYLCASSLLGTEAFFGQGTRLTVV.

The chain employs TRBV28 and TRBJ1-2; D unresolved. Per the germline V gene, CDR1 is MDHEN and CDR2 is SYDVKM. The CDR3 is 15 residues long. The V end lost 7 bases, the J end lost 7 bases, and 22 bases lay between the germline ends. The CDR3 DNA reads TGTGCCAGCATTGGTGACTCTACGCGGATACGTGGCTACACCTTC. It encodes CASIGDSTRIRGYTF.

The chain has TRBV6-5 and TRBJ1-1; D unresolved. This CDR3 region has 15 residues. Trimming cost V 6 bases and J 1 base, with 15 bases left between them. CDR1 MNHEY and CDR2 SVGAGI come from the germline V gene. The CDR3 spells CASRPGLKTNTEAFF. The CDR3 region has the DNA TGTGCCAGCAGACCAGGACTGAAAACGAACACTGAAGCTTTCTTT.

This clone was counted a single time. This chain uses TRBV5-1 with TRBJ2-1; TRBD2 aligns across 14 bases. Germline loops: CDR1 SGHRS, CDR2 YFSETQ. The V and J ends lost 4 bases and 3 bases, in that order; junction bases with no gene match: 3. This CDR3 region has 16 residues. The CDR3 sequence: CASSRTSGRIYNEQFF. The DNA for the CDR3 is TGCGCCAGCAGCCGGACTAGCGGGAGGATCTACAATGAGCAGTTCTTC.

V and J are TRBV7-2 and TRBJ1-1; D call uncertain. The germline V and J ends were trimmed by 2 bases and 3 bases, with 10 bases remaining between them. Germline loops: CDR1 SGHTA, CDR2 FQGNSA. CDR3 length equals 14 residues. Here the CDR3 reads CASSLINGDTEAFF. The CDR3 DNA follows: TGTGCCAGCAGCTTAATAAACGGGGACACTGAAGCTTTCTTT.

The DNA for the CDR3 is TGTGCCAGCAGCTTAGGGGGACTAGCGGGCGGCGCCGCGCAGTATTTT. This sequence encodes CASSLGGLAGGAAQYF. The chain links TRBV11-2 to TRBJ2-3, with 12 bases aligning to TRBD2. J lost 10 bases, V lost 1 base, and 9 bases had no gene match. This CDR3 spans 16 amino acids. Germline lookup yields CDR1 SGHAT and CDR2 FQNNGV.

The gene calls are TRBV7-2 and TRBJ2-5; D call uncertain. The CDR3 runs 15 residues. Trimming removed 5 bases at V and 2 bases at J, with 15 bases between. Germline CDR1 is SGHTA and CDR2 is FQGNSA. This CDR3 is CASSPLDHRQETQYF. CDR3 nucleotides: TGTGCCAGCAGCCCCCTGGACCACCGGCAAGAGACCCAGTACTTC.

The chain has TRBV5-8 and TRBJ2-3; tentative D call: TRBD2 (5 bases). Per germline, CDR1 SGHTS and CDR2 YDEGEE. Trimming pared 6 bases from V and 3 bases from J, leaving 11 bases between. The CDR3 extends over 13 amino acids. CDR3 DNA sequence: TGTGCCAGCACCAAACGGGGAACAGATACGCAGTATTTT. Amino acid sequence: CASTKRGTDTQYF.

The chain carries TRBV19 and TRBJ2-2; the D gene is possibly TRBD1 (6 bases). The CDR3 extends over 14 amino acids. The ends were cut back, 3 bases at V and 1 base at J, with 6 bases in the middle. CDR1 and CDR2 from the germline V gene are LNHDA and SQIVND (reference sequence). CDR3 protein: CASSMTGNTGELFF. DNA for the CDR3: TGTGCCAGTAGTATGACAGGGAACACCGGGGAGCTGTTTTTT.

This chain joins TRBV12-3 or TRBV12-4 and TRBJ1-2; D is unclear. V gave up 3 bases and J gave up 2 bases, with 4 bases separating them. The CDR3 loop spans 12 amino acids. CDR3 in amino acids: CASSFPNYGYTF. DNA of the CDR3: TGTGCCAGCAGTTTCCCCAACTATGGCTACACCTTC.